The 25 T cell receptor beta chains presented below share a single source sample, sequenced in a study of control samples from healthy donors and cancer patients. TCRdb keeps only in-frame clones here, not all; method: immunoSEQ multiplex PCR. Among roughly 51,000 clones listed, approximately 90% were seen once. The sequenced sample consisted of PBMCs. These TCRs come from a man aged 35-49 years with colorectal cancer.

V and J are TRBV5-1 and TRBJ2-7, with a weak D call TRBD1 (6 bases). V was cut by 4 bases and J by 6 bases, with 20 bases left in between. CDR1 and CDR2 from the germline V gene are SGHRS and YFSETQ. The CDR3 has 15 residues. The DNA for the CDR3 is TGCGCCAGCAGCAGGGACGGGACAAGGGGCTCCGAGCAGTACTTC. This sequence encodes CASSRDGTRGSEQYF.

The rearrangement uses TRBV5-1 and TRBJ2-3; 7 bases match TRBD1. CDR1 and CDR2 from the germline V gene are SGHRS and YFSETQ. The CDR3 runs to 15 residues. V lost 0 bases to trimming and J lost 1 base; unmatched junction nucleotides: 2. As DNA, the CDR3 is TGCGCCAGCAGCTTGGTAGGGACAGGCACAGATACGCAGTATTTT. Translated: CASSLVGTGTDTQYF.

The chain links TRBV12-5 to TRBJ2-7; TRBD1 matches 7 bases. Germline V CDR1 and CDR2: LGHNT, FRNRAP. With 7 bases clipped from V and 2 bases from J, the junction kept 8 bases outside the gene matches. This CDR3 has 14 residues. DNA for the CDR3: TGTGCTAGTGCTCTGGGACAGACGACCTACGAGCAGTACTTC. Its protein is CASALGQTTYEQYF.

The rearrangement joins TRBV6-2 or TRBV6-3 to TRBJ2-2; TRBD1 or TRBD2 may be the D gene (5 bases each). Trimming pared 7 bases from V and 1 base from J, leaving 16 bases between. The CDR3 is made up of 16 amino acids. Looked up from germline, CDR1 is MNHEY and CDR2 is SVGEGT. The CDR3 reads CASIPGATRNTGELFF. DNA for the CDR3: TGTGCCAGCATCCCCGGGGCTACCAGGAACACCGGGGAGCTGTTTTTT.

This clone was detected only a few times. The chain combines TRBV19 with TRBJ1-1; D not certain. Trimming removed 3 bases from V and 4 bases from J, with 15 bases in between. The CDR3 extends over 15 amino acids. Germline V gene sequence: CDR1 LNHDA, CDR2 SQIVND (reference sequence). In DNA, the CDR3 is TGTGCCAGTAGTATTTTATATGAGGTGATCACTGAAGCTTTCTTT. Encoded protein: CASSILYEVITEAFF.

The chain recombines TRBV9 with TRBJ2-5; 11 nucleotides align to TRBD2. The CDR3 loop spans 16 amino acids. V shed 4 bases and J 5 bases; nucleotides not matched to a gene: 10. Germline lookup yields CDR1 SGDLS and CDR2 YYNGEE. The CDR3 nucleotides read TGTGCCAGCAGCAAATCCGGGACTAGCGGAGTTGAGACCCAGTACTTC. It specifies CASSKSGTSGVETQYF.

The table lists this clone with a count of one. This chain uses TRBV5-1 with TRBJ2-7, with D tentatively TRBD1 (6 bases). This CDR3 is built from 15 residues. Trimming pared 4 bases from V and 2 bases from J, leaving 16 bases between. CDR1 and CDR2 from the germline V gene are SGHRS and YFSETQ. The CDR3 is CASSLRTADPYEQYF. The CDR3 DNA reads TGCGCCAGCAGCCTCCGGACAGCTGACCCCTACGAGCAGTACTTC. The complete variable domain, with remaining parts taken from reference TRBV5-1 and TRBJ2-7, reads KAGVTQTPRYLIKTRGQQVTLSCSPISGHRSVSWYQQTPGQGLQFLFEYFSETQRNKGNFPGRFSGRQFSNSRSEMNVSTLELGDSALYLCASSLRTADPYEQYFGPGTRLTVT.

The table lists this clone with a count of one. The gene calls are TRBV6-6 and TRBJ2-5, with D perhaps TRBD1 (6 bases). The germline V gene has CDR1 MNHNY and CDR2 SVGAGI (reference sequence). The CDR3 is 14 amino acids. The V end was cut by 6 bases, the J end by 5 bases, with 16 bases between. Here the CDR3 DNA reads TGTGCCAGCAGCCCCGACAGGTGGGGGGAGACCCAGTACTTC. This codes for CASSPDRWGETQYF.

The genes are TRBV7-2 and TRBJ2-7, with no clear D. The CDR3 is made up of 12 amino acids. V was cut by 0 bases and J by 5 bases, with 5 bases left in between. The germline V gene has CDR1 SGHTA and CDR2 FQGNSA. The DNA for the CDR3 is TGTGCCAGCAGCTTAGCGTCCCACGAGCAGTACTTC. Protein: CASSLASHEQYF.

The chain employs TRBV7-8 and TRBJ1-2; 7 bases align to TRBD1. This CDR3 is 14 amino acids long. V lost 2 bases to trimming and J lost 1 base; unmatched junction nucleotides: 1. Per germline, CDR1 SGHVS and CDR2 FQNEAQ. The CDR3 DNA is TGTGCCAGCAGCTTATCAGGGGGTAACTATGGCTACACCTTC. This gives the protein CASSLSGGNYGYTF.

The V and J genes are TRBV19 and TRBJ2-1; 7 positions agree with TRBD2. The CDR3 spans 16 residues. Germline V gives CDR1 LNHDA, CDR2 SQIVND (reference sequence). Trimming cost V 7 bases and J 0 bases; bases outside gene matches: 9. The CDR3 reads CASNAGVGLSYNEQFF. The CDR3 DNA reads as TGTGCCAGTAACGCGGGAGTTGGACTCTCCTACAATGAGCAGTTCTTC.

This chain uses TRBV28 with TRBJ1-3; 8 nucleotides agree with TRBD1. The trim removed 9 bases at V and 6 bases at J, leaving 7 bases unmatched. The CDR3 has 13 residues. Germline CDR1 and CDR2: MDHEN and SYDVKM. The CDR3: CASRQGTENTIYF. Written as DNA, the CDR3 is TGTGCCAGTAGACAGGGGACGGAAAACACCATATATTTT.

The V and J genes are TRBV2 and TRBJ2-7; D unclear. This CDR3 is built from 13 residues. Trimming removed 8 bases from V and 6 bases from J, with 17 bases in between. Germline V lookup: CDR1 SNHLY, CDR2 FYNNEI. The CDR3 bases are TGTGCCAGCTCTTGGACGCCCCAGCGCGAGCAGTACTTC. It translates to CASSWTPQREQYF.

This clone was picked up one time. V is TRBV3-1 (or the pseudogene TRBV3-2) and J is TRBJ1-3; the match to TRBD1 covers 12 bases. CDR3 length: 18 residues. Losses at the gene ends were 5 bases for V and 0 bases for J; bases not matched to a gene: 8. CDR1 LGHDT and CDR2 YNNKEL come from the germline V gene (reference sequence). The CDR3 nucleotides read TGTGCCAGCAGCTATGGGACAGGGGGCTTAACCTCTGGAAACACCATATATTTT. Translating gives CASSYGTGGLTSGNTIYF.

V and J are TRBV27 and TRBJ2-3; the D is unclear. From germline, CDR1 is MNHEY and CDR2 SMNVEV (reference sequence). Trimming removed 5 bases from V and 4 bases from J, with 13 bases in between. The CDR3 contains 14 residues. The chain's CDR3 is CASSPREVADTQYF. DNA of the CDR3: TGTGCCAGCAGTCCAAGAGAGGTTGCAGATACGCAGTATTTT.

The rearrangement joins TRBV6-1 to TRBJ1-1; D is perhaps TRBD1 (5 bases). Deletions cut 0 bases from V and 5 bases from J, with 7 bases between. The germline V gene encodes CDR1 MNHNS and CDR2 SASEGT. The CDR3 runs to 13 residues. CDR3 residues: CASSEAGVTEAFF. In nucleotides, the CDR3 is TGTGCCAGCAGTGAAGCAGGGGTAACTGAAGCTTTCTTT.

Only one count was recorded for this clone. This sequence joins TRBV5-1 and TRBJ1-5; 7 bases map to TRBD1. Germline lookup yields CDR1 SGHRS and CDR2 YFSETQ. This CDR3 is built from 13 residues. J lost 5 bases, V lost 1 base, and 0 bases had no gene match. For the CDR3, the DNA is TGCGCCAGCAGCTTGACAGGGGATCAGCCCCAGCATTTT. This translates into CASSLTGDQPQHF.

The chain employs TRBV7-9 and TRBJ1-1, with unresolved D. Germline lookup yields CDR1 SEHNR and CDR2 FQNEAQ (reference sequence). This CDR3 has 13 amino acids. V was trimmed by 4 bases and J by 0 bases, leaving 6 bases between them. The CDR3 reads CASSSMMNTEAFF. The CDR3 DNA follows: TGTGCCAGCAGCTCCATGATGAACACTGAAGCTTTCTTT. Full variable domain (missing parts from reference TRBV7-9 and TRBJ1-1): DTGVSQNPRHKITKRGQNVTFRCDPISEHNRLYWYRQTLGQGPEFLTYFQNEAQLEKSRLLSDRFSAERPKGSFSTLEIQRTEQGDSAMYLCASSSMMNTEAFFGQGTRLTVV.

The CDR3, as DNA: TGTGCCAGCAGCTACGGGACCTTCTACGGGAATGAGCAGTTCTTC. Protein: CASSYGTFYGNEQFF. V usage is TRBV11-3 and J usage is TRBJ2-1; TRBD1 or TRBD2 may be the D gene (5 bases each). The germline V and J ends were trimmed by 4 bases and 7 bases, with 17 bases remaining between them. CDR1 SGHNT and CDR2 YENEEA come from the germline V gene. The CDR3 has 15 residues.

This clone was counted a single time. V and J are TRBV6-5 and TRBJ2-7; D is undetermined. Trimming took off 7 bases at V and 0 bases at J, with 10 bases between the two ends. The CDR3 sequence is 13 residues long. The V gene's germline CDR1 is MNHEY and CDR2 SVGAGI. The CDR3 region has the DNA TGTGCCAGCACCCCCCAGAACTCCTACGAGCAGTACTTC. Protein product: CASTPQNSYEQYF.

V is TRBV19 and J is TRBJ1-4, with a tentative D call TRBD1 (5 bases). The CDR3 runs 16 residues. V was pared by 3 bases and J by 5 bases, with 16 bases between. Germline CDR1 is LNHDA and CDR2 is SQIVND (reference sequence). Here the CDR3 reads CASSITRQRTNEKLFF. The CDR3 region has the DNA TGTGCCAGTAGTATTACCCGGCAGAGGACAAATGAAAAACTGTTTTTT.

In regard to this clone: The identical CDR3 is also encoded by other nucleotide sequences in the sample. The rearrangement uses TRBV7-6 and TRBJ2-7; D possibly uses TRBD1 or TRBD2 (5 bases each). Germline CDR1 and CDR2: SGHVS and FNYEAQ. This CDR3 is built from 13 residues. Trimming removed 4 bases from V and 3 bases from J, with 10 bases in between. CDR3 sequence (DNA): TGTGCCAGCAGCTCGGGACCCAACTACGAGCAGTACTTC. Translated: CASSSGPNYEQYF.

This clone has a single count. The rearrangement uses TRBV4-1 and TRBJ1-5; D remains ambiguous. The CDR3 loop spans 13 amino acids. V lost 0 bases to trimming and J lost 6 bases, with 6 bases between them. Per germline, CDR1 MGHRA and CDR2 YSYEKL. The CDR3 DNA reads TGCGCCAGCAGCCAAGAACGGAGTCAGCCCCAGCATTTT. Its translation: CASSQERSQPQHF.

The rearrangement joins TRBV21-1 to TRBJ1-5. TRBV21-1 is a pseudogene locus. This CDR3 spans 15 amino acids. In nucleotides, the CDR3 is TGTGCCAGCAGCAACCCAACCCCGATTAATCAGCCCCAGCATTTT. This encodes CASSNPTPINQPQHF.

V usage is TRBV4-2 and J usage is TRBJ1-2; D is perhaps TRBD1 (5 bases). The CDR3 contains 16 residues. Trimming left V 1 base short and J 8 bases short, with 20 bases between. From germline, CDR1 is LGHNA and CDR2 YNFKEQ. CDR3 region: CASSQVGVQGTGGYTF. As DNA, the CDR3 is TGTGCCAGCAGCCAAGTGGGAGTCCAAGGCACAGGAGGCTACACCTTC.